Described below is a single T cell receptor beta chain sequence and its context. Primers for the PCR totalled 60 Vbeta and 13 Jbeta. Authors' methods: Later, 80 million or so unique TCR beta chains were counted in an analysis, and some 10 million of them were shared. Sequenced by immunoSEQ multiplex PCR; TCRdb stores in-frame clones only, minus some. V, J and clone size are taken as reported in that table, and D and trimming were inferred from the DNA itself. The repertoire holds a few hundred thousand clones, with around 80% as singletons. These data are taken from a study of cytomegalovirus exposure and HLA in healthy donors. CDR1 and CDR2 from the germline V gene are SGHRS and YFSETQ. The V segment lost 3 bases and the J segment 6 bases; nucleotides outside the gene matches: 8. The CDR3 consists of 14 residues.

Sequenced input: PBMCs. The chain links TRBV5-1 to TRBJ2-7; 8 nucleotides align to TRBD2. The source of this sequence is a woman aged 60-75 years in good health and CMV-seropositive. The CDR3 region has the DNA TGCGCCAGCAGCTACCTAGGAGCGGGAGCCGAGCAGTACTTC. Amino acid sequence: CASSYLGAGAEQYF.